A selection of T cell receptor beta chains follows, all from one sample in a study. Via MiXCR, TCRdb re-called the 5' RACE reads, giving one row per CDR3 protein. Of 6,800 or so distinct CDR3 sequences in the sample, more than 50% were seen once. The sample consisted of tumor-infiltrating memory CD4+ T cells sorted from the breast tumor. Receptors were obtained from a female donor with breast cancer. Both conserved end residues are part of each CDR3. A D gene is named only where the DNA matches it firmly. The listing skips clone size in some rows; elsewhere it reads once, few, many or a size class.

clone_size: .; j_call: TRBJ1-5; v_call: TRBV12-3/TRBV12-4; d_call: .; cdr3_nt: TGTGCCAGCAGCCTAGGTGCAGGGCAGCCCCAGCATTTT; cdr3_aa: CASSLGAGQPQHF
clone_size: few; j_call: TRBJ2-5; v_call: TRBV7-9; d_call: .; cdr3_nt: TGTGCCAGCAGCTTAGTCGCATCGCAAGAGACCCAGTACTTC; cdr3_aa: CASSLVASQETQYF
clone_size: .; j_call: TRBJ2-7; v_call: TRBV20-1; d_call: .; cdr3_nt: TGCAGTGCTAGAGATTTGAGGTACTACGAGCAGTACTTC; cdr3_aa: CSARDLRYYEQYF
clone_size: .; j_call: TRBJ1-2; v_call: TRBV2; d_call: .; cdr3_nt: TGTGCCAGCGACGCCGATAACTATGGCTACACCTTC; cdr3_aa: CASDADNYGYTF
clone_size: medium-sized; j_call: TRBJ1-1; v_call: TRBV20-1; d_call: .; cdr3_nt: TGCAGTGCTAGAGATCGGGGGGGGTTGGCTGAAGCTTTCTTT; cdr3_aa: CSARDRGGLAEAFF
clone_size: few; j_call: TRBJ1-2; v_call: TRBV11-3; d_call: .; cdr3_nt: TGTGCCAGCAGCTTAGAGGGCCGGGACGGCAACTATGGCTACACCTTC; cdr3_aa: CASSLEGRDGNYGYTF
clone_size: .; j_call: TRBJ2-3; v_call: TRBV5-1; d_call: TRBD2; cdr3_nt: TGCGCCAGCAGCTTGGCCCGGGGGGACACAGATACGCAGTATTTT; cdr3_aa: CASSLARGDTDTQYF
clone_size: few; j_call: TRBJ2-7; v_call: TRBV7-2; d_call: .; cdr3_nt: TGTGCCAGCAGCTTAGATATGGGGCGGGAGCAGTACTTC; cdr3_aa: CASSLDMGREQYF
clone_size: few; j_call: TRBJ2-5; v_call: TRBV5-1; d_call: TRBD2; cdr3_nt: TGCGCCAGCAGCGTCACGGCTAGCGGAGAGACCCAGTACTTC; cdr3_aa: CASSVTASGETQYF
clone_size: .; j_call: TRBJ2-1; v_call: TRBV20-1; d_call: .; cdr3_nt: TGCAGTGCTAGAGATCCGGTCCAGCCCAATGAGCAGTTCTTC; cdr3_aa: CSARDPVQPNEQFF
clone_size: .; j_call: TRBJ2-7; v_call: TRBV5-5; d_call: .; cdr3_nt: TGTGCCAGCAGCTTGTACTTTTCCTACGAGCAGTACTTC; cdr3_aa: CASSLYFSYEQYF
clone_size: .; j_call: TRBJ2-1; v_call: TRBV12-3/TRBV12-4; d_call: .; cdr3_nt: TGTGCCAGCAGTTCCGACGGACCCGGCGATGAGCAGTTCTTC; cdr3_aa: CASSSDGPGDEQFF
clone_size: .; j_call: TRBJ1-6; v_call: TRBV11-3; d_call: .; cdr3_nt: TGTGCCAGCAGCTTTCAGGGAACTAATTCACCCCTCCACTTT; cdr3_aa: CASSFQGTNSPLHF
clone_size: .; j_call: TRBJ2-7; v_call: TRBV6-1; d_call: .; cdr3_nt: TGTGCCAGCAGAATGACAGACTCCTACGAGCAGTACTTC; cdr3_aa: CASRMTDSYEQYF
clone_size: few; j_call: TRBJ2-5; v_call: TRBV20-1; d_call: TRBD1; cdr3_nt: TGCAGTGCTGGGGGACAGGGACACCAAGAGACCCAGTACTTC; cdr3_aa: CSAGGQGHQETQYF
clone_size: .; j_call: TRBJ2-3; v_call: TRBV7-9; d_call: .; cdr3_nt: TGTGCCAGCAGCTTAGCTACAGATACGCAGTATTTT; cdr3_aa: CASSLATDTQYF
clone_size: .; j_call: TRBJ1-1; v_call: TRBV7-3; d_call: .; cdr3_nt: TGTGCCAGCAGTTTGTCCCTGGAAACTGAAGCTTTCTTT; cdr3_aa: CASSLSLETEAFF
clone_size: .; j_call: TRBJ2-7; v_call: TRBV20-1; d_call: TRBD2; cdr3_nt: TGCAGTGCTAGAGAAACCGGGACTAGACACTACGAGCAGTACTTC; cdr3_aa: CSARETGTRHYEQYF
clone_size: .; j_call: TRBJ1-1; v_call: TRBV11-2; d_call: .; cdr3_nt: TGTGCCAGCAGCTTTAACAGTGTGAACACTGAAGCTTTCTTT; cdr3_aa: CASSFNSVNTEAFF
clone_size: few; j_call: TRBJ1-5; v_call: TRBV5-1; d_call: .; cdr3_nt: TGCGCCAGCAGCTTGGATGGTCAGCCCCAGCATTTT; cdr3_aa: CASSLDGQPQHF